This T cell receptor (beta chain) was recovered during a study of regulatory T cells in long-lasting Graves disease. Note on this clonotype: Its antigen is undetermined.

Time point: newly diagnosed GD, antithyroid drugs for less than 3 months. Scientists built the TCR library using RNA that was extracted from PBMCs. Arm-PCR of CDR3 regions and iRepertoire HTBI primers were used to build TCR beta libraries. One entry per CDR3 protein, called by TCRdb with MiXCR from the multiplex PCR reads. Of about 210,000 distinct CDR3 sequences listed, roughly a fifth were seen once; the top ten hold about 11%. Study conclusions and caveats: Small numbers of samples may have cut accuracy. Compared with new cases, persistent Graves' patients showed reduced TCR diversity. Sampling was limited to peripheral blood rather than thyroid tissue. Persistent disease was characterized by preferential usage of TRBV28, TRBJ1-2 and TRBJ2-5.

This CDR3 contains 14 residues. With V trimmed by 6 bases and J by 10 bases, 15 bases remained unmatched. The germline CDR1 and CDR2 sequences are DFQATT and SNEGSKA (reference sequence). The sample was also linked to a second study, of T cells in Graves' hyperthyroidism and ophthalmopathy.

The genes are TRBV20-1 and TRBJ1-2, with 9 nucleotides matching TRBD1. Sample: peripheral blood mononuclear cells (PBMCs), taken at new diagnosis, from a patient treated with antithyroid drugs. The receptor's source is a woman aged 30 to 39 with Graves disease. CDR3 sequence reads: CSARKTGGTITYTF. In DNA form, the CDR3 reads TGCAGTGCCCGAAAGACAGGGGGAACAATTACCTACACCTTC.